This entry describes one TCR beta chain. This clone appeared a few times. Its cognate antigen has yet to be identified. Within one base of it there is no much larger clone, and no base qualities were kept. According to the germline V gene, CDR1 reads SGHRS and CDR2 reads YFSETQ. Here V drops 2 bases and J drops 1 base, and the junction holds 3 bases not matched to any gene. From the cysteine through the phenylalanine, the CDR3 covers 15 amino acids. The read is trimmed to its CDR3 DNA, 45 bases read in frame from base 1. The entire isolated RNA was reverse transcribed using the High Capacity cDNA Reverse Transcription Kit, and thus expressed TCRB transcripts were sequenced. Naive, central memory and regulatory T cell samples underwent deep immunoSEQ sequencing, averaging roughly 3.4 million total reads per sample. After sorted cells were lysed in RLT buffer, RNA was extracted with DNase-treated RNeasy Micro or Mini kits, with the choice depending on cell number. Each cell subset was processed on its own to prevent cross-contamination, while patient and healthy donor samples were processed together. The immunoSEQ multiplex PCR was used to amplify TCRB sequences from cDNA, yielding 87-bp fragments that span the CDR3 region. The amplicons were sequenced using the Illumina HiSeq platform. The authors' analysis ran thus. Synthetic template baselines were used to correct PCR bias computationally, reads within Hamming distance 2 were collapsed together, and singletons that could not be merged were discarded. Reads were aligned against IMGT so that V, D and J genes, CDR3 length and insertions or deletions at six rearrangement sites could be assigned. Within each subset, clonotype counts were normalized to sorted cell number, after which true diversity and Gini coefficients were computed with the tcR R package. Repertoire sharing was quantified using the overlap coefficient calculated on TCRB nucleotide sequences. As a proxy for the pre-selection repertoire, out-of-frame TCRB sequences from naive cells were analyzed. TCRdb holds this immuneACCESS table with in-frame rearrangements only. Some clones are missing; in checked studies, unresolved V genes explain under half, and the rest has no known cause. That table is the source of V, J and clone size, and D and trimming were worked out from the DNA. The sample table shows hundreds of thousands of clones, and 11% are seen once. The ten largest clones capture over 0.015% of the sample.

The entry originates in a study of beta chain features in type 1 diabetes listed by TCRdb under 2018. With respect to the entire study: Mean age, gender distribution, total cell number and subset yield were not different between patients and healthy donors. A total of about 100,000,000 sorted cells were examined across all samples, and RNA yield correlated strongly with the number of cells per subset. Regulatory and stem cell-like memory subsets were obtained from only 8 patients and roughly eight healthy donors, while naive and central memory subsets were obtained from all 28 donors. The study compared the TCRB repertoires of sorted circulating CD4+ T cell subsets in recently diagnosed type 1 diabetes patients with those in matched healthy donors.

A single peripheral blood draw of approximately 110 mL on average was collected from each donor into heparinised tubes. Using a panel that included CD45RO, CCR7, CD25, CD127, CD95 and CD27, naive, central memory, regulatory and stem cell-like memory CD4+ T cells were sorted on a BD FACSAria II. All sorted populations exceeded 98% purity. Right away, PBMCs were isolated by Lymphoprep density gradient centrifugation and were stained directly, with no culture step. So that batch effects would be minimized, each experiment stained and sorted samples in pairs, pairing one healthy donor with one patient. Beyond this particular receptor, the publication reports: Shorter templates might have been favored by PCR, but patient and control samples were amplified and corrected together, so both groups would have been affected equally by any skew. Naive, central memory and regulatory TCRB repertoires appeared to be more similar among patients than among healthy donors. In all four CD4+ subsets, TCRB CDR3 length was moderately but significantly shorter in type 1 diabetes patients. Because small numbers of individuals were included in the HLA sub-analyses, any influence of HLA type on TCRB rearrangement was left unresolved. Because cDNA was sequenced instead of genomic DNA, activated cells with high expression could be over-represented, although the groups did not differ in activation or CD3 levels. Patients with type 1 diabetes made fewer insertions and deleted more nucleotides at VDJ recombination sites, implying thymic rearrangement abnormalities.

The source material was naive CD4+ T cells from blood. Taken with the paper, the label for cell subset or site translates to: true naive CD4+ T cells. This clonotype was obtained from a man aged 25 to 40 with type 1 diabetes. This chain is built from TRBV5-1 and TRBJ1-1; 9 central bases correspond to TRBD1. The CDR3 region reads CASSFTGGTNTEAFF. The DNA is as follows: TGCGCCAGCAGCTTTACAGGGGGCACGAACACTGAAGCTTTCTTT. Supplemented by the reference TRBV5-1 and TRBJ1-1 proteins around the CDR3, the complete variable domain is KAGVTQTPRYLIKTRGQQVTLSCSPISGHRSVSWYQQTPGQGLQFLFEYFSETQRNKGNFPGRFSGRQFSNSRSEMNVSTLELGDSALYLCASSFTGGTNTEAFFGQGTRLTVV.